These 26 T cell receptor beta chains share one sample of origin, sequenced in a study of blood T cell repertoires in COVID-19. Clones were sequenced by immunoSEQ multiplex PCR, and TCRdb holds only the in-frame ones, with some missing. The table has some 130,000 clones, 79% seen once. Sequencing was performed on peripheral blood. The source of these receptors is a woman of 80 years or more with acute or convalescent COVID-19.

The chain is built from TRBV4-1 and TRBJ2-7; D might be TRBD2 (6 bases). This CDR3 has 15 amino acids. In germline, CDR1 is MGHRA, CDR2 YSYEKL. Trimming shortened V by 0 bases and J by 1 base, and 10 bases separated the two germline ends. The CDR3 loop is CASSQELEGSYEQYF. The CDR3 DNA is TGCGCCAGCAGCCAAGAATTGGAGGGATCCTACGAGCAGTACTTC.

The chain carries TRBV30 and TRBJ1-2, with 7 bases identical to TRBD1. Trimming at V came to 0 bases and at J to 4 bases, leaving 8 bases not matched to a gene. CDR3 length: 15 residues. The germline CDR1 and CDR2 sequences are GTSNPN and SVGIG (reference sequence). The chain's CDR3 is CAWSVGGPNSYGYTF. In nucleotides, the CDR3 is TGTGCCTGGAGTGTAGGGGGCCCGAACAGCTATGGCTACACCTTC. Based on the CDR3 plus reference TRBV30 and TRBJ1-2, the full variable domain is SQTIHQWPATLVQPVGSPLSLECTVEGTSNPNLYWYRQAAGRGLQLLFYSVGIGQISSEVPQNLSASRPQDRQFILSSKKLLLSDSGFYLCAWSVGGPNSYGYTFGSGTRLTVV.

This clone was counted once. The rearrangement links TRBV25-1 to TRBJ2-7; 9 bases are a match to TRBD1. This CDR3 has 16 amino acids. Germline V gene sequence: CDR1 MGHDK, CDR2 SYGVNS. Trimming took 1 base from V and 2 from J; bases not matched to a gene: 6. For the CDR3, the DNA is TGTGCCAGCAGTGAATTGGGGACAGGGAAGGCCTACGAGCAGTACTTC. It translates to CASSELGTGKAYEQYF.

V is TRBV5-1 and J is TRBJ2-1; a possible D gene is TRBD2 (6 bases). The V end was cut by 0 bases, the J end by 5 bases, with 9 bases between. This CDR3 is built from 14 residues. In germline, CDR1 is SGHRS, CDR2 YFSETQ. CDR3 sequence: CASSLAAGNNEQFF. The CDR3 DNA sequence: TGCGCCAGCAGCTTGGCCGCGGGGAACAATGAGCAGTTCTTC.

This clone occurred once. The chain is built from TRBV20-1 and TRBJ2-5; D possibly corresponds to TRBD2 (5 bases). CDR3 length equals 11 residues. Germline-derived CDR1 and CDR2 are DFQATT and SNEGSKA (reference sequence). V gave up 6 bases and J gave up 3 bases, with 8 bases separating them. Written as DNA, the CDR3 is TGCAGTGCCCTCGGGGAAGAGACCCAGTACTTC. This sequence encodes CSALGEETQYF.

This clone appeared once. This chain joins TRBV5-6 and TRBJ2-2, with D perhaps matching TRBD2 (6 bases). V was pared by 2 bases and J by 4 bases, with 15 bases between. CDR1 and CDR2 (germline): SGHDT, YYEEEE. This CDR3 is 16 amino acids long. This CDR3 reads CASSLDPGLSTGELFF. In nucleotides, the CDR3 is TGTGCCAGCAGCTTAGACCCGGGACTTTCCACCGGGGAGCTGTTTTTT.

Points on this clone: One end of the junction fails to match germline, which may point to a read error. The chain has TRBV18 and TRBJ2-3; D is perhaps TRBD1 (6 bases). CDR1 KGHSH and CDR2 LQKENI come from the germline V gene. The CDR3 extends over 13 amino acids. Here the CDR3 DNA reads TGTGCCAGCTCACCACCGCGCCCCAGCGCAGGGGATTTT. Amino acids: CASSPPRPSAGDF. The full variable domain, completed using reference TRBV18 and TRBJ2-3, is NAGVMQNPRHLVRRRGQEARLRCSPMKGHSHVYWYRQLPEEGLKFMVYLQKENIIDESGMPKERFSAEFPKEGPSILRIQQVVRGDSAAYFCASSPPRPSAGDFGPGTRLTVL.

In its sample, this clone was seen a few times. This chain joins TRBV4-2 and TRBJ1-1; 8 nucleotides line up with TRBD1. CDR1 and CDR2 (germline): LGHNA, YNFKEQ. The CDR3 consists of 15 residues. V was pared by 4 bases and J by 1 base, with 5 bases of the junction left unmatched. The CDR3 DNA sequence: TGTGCCAGCAGCCCCCTGGACAGGGAGAACACTGAAGCTTTCTTT. Translating gives CASSPLDRENTEAFF.

The chain uses TRBV4-2 and TRBJ2-3, with 7 bases identical to TRBD2. The junction had 11 bases not matched to a gene; V was cut back by 0 bases and J by 2 bases. The CDR3 covers 18 residues. CDR1 LGHNA and CDR2 YNFKEQ come from the germline V gene. This chain's CDR3 is CASSQERRAGVTTDTQYF. DNA for the CDR3: TGTGCCAGCAGCCAAGAACGGAGGGCGGGGGTTACCACAGATACGCAGTATTTT.

The CDR3 DNA reads as TGTGCCAGCAGCCCCAGGGGTCCCTATGGCTACACCTTC. It is translated as CASSPRGPYGYTF. V is TRBV7-2 and J is TRBJ1-2, with a tentative D call TRBD1 (6 bases). V was shortened by 5 bases and J by 4 bases, with 11 bases between the two germline ends. Germline loops: CDR1 SGHTA, CDR2 FQGNSA. The CDR3 has 13 residues.

V and J are TRBV5-6 and TRBJ2-3; D is unresolved. Trimming cost V 2 bases and J 3 bases, with 7 bases left between them. The CDR3 runs 13 residues. Germline V lookup: CDR1 SGHDT, CDR2 YYEEEE. Here the CDR3 reads CASSFLQTDTQYF. The CDR3 DNA sequence: TGTGCCAGCAGCTTTCTCCAGACAGATACGCAGTATTTT.

V is TRBV3-1 (or the pseudogene TRBV3-2) and J is TRBJ1-1; D uncertain. The V end lost 5 bases, the J end lost 0 bases, and 7 bases lay between the germline ends. The CDR3 has 13 amino acids. Germline assignment: CDR1 LGHDT and CDR2 YNNKEL (reference sequence). Here the CDR3 reads CASSSSLNTEAFF. As DNA, the CDR3 is TGTGCCAGCAGCTCCAGTTTGAACACTGAAGCTTTCTTT.

The CDR3 sequence: CASSQEMQTGNGNTIYF. For the CDR3, the DNA is TGCGCCAGCAGCCAAGAAATGCAGACAGGGAATGGAAACACCATATATTTT. This chain uses TRBV4-3 with TRBJ1-3; the match to TRBD1 covers 7 bases. V dropped 0 bases and J dropped 3; count of bases not matched to a gene: 8. The CDR3 consists of 17 residues. In germline, CDR1 is LGHNA, CDR2 YSLEER.

In DNA form, the CDR3 reads TGTGCCAGTACAGACTATAATTCACCCCTCCACTTT. Its protein product is CASTDYNSPLHF. The chain links TRBV19 to TRBJ1-6, with D unresolved. V was pared by 7 bases and J by 3 bases, with 4 bases between. Germline lookup yields CDR1 LNHDA and CDR2 SQIVND (reference sequence). There are 12 residues in the CDR3. The full variable domain, with the rest looked up from reference TRBV19 and TRBJ1-6, is DGGITQSPKYLFRKEGQNVTLSCEQNLNHDAMYWYRQDPGQGLRLIYYSQIVNDFQKGDIAEGYSVSREKKESFPLTVTSAQKNPTAFYLCASTDYNSPLHFGNGTRLTVT.

This clone was seen once. The chain is built from TRBV7-9 and TRBJ2-1; D call uncertain. CDR1 and CDR2 from the germline V gene are SEHNR and FQNEAQ (reference sequence). Trimming pared 1 base from V and 0 bases from J, leaving 4 bases between. This CDR3 region has 14 residues. The CDR3 coding sequence is TGTGCCAGCAGCTTAGGGAGCTCCTACAATGAGCAGTTCTTC. Residues: CASSLGSSYNEQFF.

V is TRBV30 and J is TRBJ2-5; possible D gene TRBD1, 5 bases. This CDR3 has 14 residues. Per germline, CDR1 GTSNPN and CDR2 SVGIG (reference sequence). The ends were cut back, 0 bases at V and 2 bases at J, with 10 bases in the middle. The CDR3 here is CAWSVGAEQETQYF. As DNA, the CDR3 is TGTGCCTGGAGTGTAGGGGCAGAGCAAGAGACCCAGTACTTC.

V usage is TRBV28 and J usage is TRBJ1-5, with no clear D. The CDR3 runs 12 residues. Trimming removed 7 bases from V and 6 bases from J, with 10 bases in between. Germline CDR1 MDHEN, CDR2 SYDVKM. Here the CDR3 DNA reads TGTGCCAGCACCCCCCCGGGTCAGCCCCAGCATTTT. This translates into CASTPPGQPQHF.

The CDR3 sequence: CASSSARNTIYF. DNA for the CDR3: TGTGCCAGCAGTTCCGCGCGAAACACCATATATTTT. The rearrangement links TRBV28 to TRBJ1-3; no firm D call. The CDR3 contains 12 residues. CDR1 is MDHEN, CDR2 SYDVKM, per germline. Trimming removed 4 bases at V and 5 bases at J, with 6 bases between. The full variable domain, rest sourced from reference TRBV28 and TRBJ1-3, is DVKVTQSSRYLVKRTGEKVFLECVQDMDHENMFWYRQDPGLGLRLIYFSYDVKMKEKGDIPEGYSVSREKKERFSLILESASTNQTSMYLCASSSARNTIYFGEGSWLTVV.

This chain links TRBV2 with TRBJ2-5, with a possible D match to TRBD2 (6 bases). The CDR3 contains 13 residues. Germline V gene lookup returns CDR1 SNHLY and CDR2 FYNNEI. Trimming left V 3 bases short and J 7 bases short, with 12 bases between. The CDR3 here is CASSDPRGGTQYF. Written as DNA, the CDR3 is TGTGCCAGCAGTGACCCTAGGGGAGGGACCCAGTACTTC.

J is TRBJ2-1 and V is TRBV4-3, with TRBD2 matching 7 bases. CDR3 length: 14 amino acids. V was pared by 3 bases and J by 7 bases, with 6 bases of the junction left unmatched. CDR1 LGHNA and CDR2 YSLEER come from the germline V gene. CDR3: CASSQGGSSNEQFF. The CDR3 coding sequence is TGCGCCAGCAGCCAGGGGGGGTCTTCAAATGAGCAGTTCTTC.

The chain links TRBV29-1 to TRBJ1-4; D perhaps matches TRBD1 (5 bases). This CDR3 is 14 amino acids long. Germline values: CDR1 SQVTM, CDR2 ANQGSEA. V lost 5 bases to trimming and J lost 7 bases, with 17 bases between them. The CDR3 DNA sequence: TGCAGCGTTTCGGAGGCGGGGCCGAGTGAAAAACTGTTTTTT. This translates into CSVSEAGPSEKLFF.

The chain links TRBV13 to TRBJ2-6; 9 bases are a match to TRBD1. Per germline, CDR1 PRHDT and CDR2 FYEKMQ (reference sequence). The J segment lost 1 base and the V segment lost 5 bases, leaving 9 bases of the junction unmatched. This CDR3 comprises 18 residues. The DNA for the CDR3 is TGTGCCAGCAGCCCTTGGGACAGGGTTGTTTCTGGGGCCAACGTCCTGACTTTC. Amino acid sequence: CASSPWDRVVSGANVLTF.

The V call is TRBV25-1, the J call TRBJ1-6, with D perhaps TRBD1 (5 bases). The CDR3 is 17 residues long. Between the trimmed V and J ends, which lost 6 bases and 6 bases, there was a span of 21 bases. Germline V gene data show CDR1 as MGHDK and CDR2 as SYGVNS. CDR3 residues: CASSPTNRGGVNSPLHF. The CDR3 nucleotides read TGTGCCAGCAGCCCCACCAATAGGGGAGGGGTTAATTCACCCCTCCACTTT.

The CDR3 DNA is TGTGCCAGTAGTATAACTTCCGACTCAACTAATGAGCAGTTCTTC. This codes for CASSITSDSTNEQFF. The rearrangement uses TRBV19 and TRBJ2-1; no clear D. Germline CDR1 and CDR2: LNHDA and SQIVND (reference sequence). V was shortened by 2 bases and J by 7 bases, with 15 bases between the two germline ends. This CDR3 region has 15 residues.

The chain recombines TRBV15 with TRBJ2-1; 11 bases are shared with TRBD2. Germline V CDR1 and CDR2: LNHNV, YYDKDF (reference sequence). The V segment lost 2 bases and the J segment 4 bases; nucleotides outside the gene matches: 4. This CDR3 comprises 16 residues. The CDR3 region has the DNA TGTGCCACCAGCAGACCTATAGCGGGGGGGTACAATGAGCAGTTCTTC. The encoded protein is CATSRPIAGGYNEQFF. Based on the CDR3 plus reference TRBV15 and TRBJ2-1, the full variable domain is DAMVIQNPRYQVTQFGKPVTLSCSQTLNHNVMYWYQQKSSQAPKLLFHYYDKDFNNEADTPDNFQSRRPNTSFCFLDIRSPGLGDTAMYLCATSRPIAGGYNEQFFGPGTRLTVL.

The genes are TRBV20-1 and TRBJ2-1, with TRBD2 matching 7 bases. CDR1 is DFQATT and CDR2 is SNEGSKA in the germline V gene (reference sequence). Trimming removed 7 bases from V and 7 bases from J; junction bases left unmatched: 10. CDR3 length: 13 residues. The chain's CDR3 is CSVSRGSANEQFF. In nucleotides, the CDR3 is TGCAGTGTTAGTCGCGGGAGTGCGAATGAGCAGTTCTTC.